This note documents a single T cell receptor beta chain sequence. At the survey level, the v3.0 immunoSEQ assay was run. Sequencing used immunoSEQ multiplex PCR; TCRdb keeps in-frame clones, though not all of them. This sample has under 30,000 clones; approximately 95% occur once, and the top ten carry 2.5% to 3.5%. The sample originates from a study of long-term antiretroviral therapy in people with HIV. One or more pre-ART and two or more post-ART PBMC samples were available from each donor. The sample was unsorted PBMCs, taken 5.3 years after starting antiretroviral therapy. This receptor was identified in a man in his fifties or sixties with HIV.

CDR3 region: CASSFGANTEAFF. The CDR3 DNA is TGTGCCAGCAGCTTCGGCGCGAACACTGAAGCTTTCTTT. The chain carries TRBV5-4 and TRBJ1-1; D gene uncertain. This CDR3 region has 13 residues. Germline-derived CDR1 and CDR2 are SGHNT and YYREEE (reference sequence). Trimming stripped 2 bases from V and 1 base from J, with 6 bases between.